The 23 T cell receptor beta chains listed next were all sequenced from one sample in a study of PD-L1 blockade in urothelial cancer. Some clones are missing from TCRdb's copy, which holds only in-frame ones; the method was immunoSEQ multiplex PCR. The data hold 87,000 or so clones, with around 84% observed a single time. Time point specified: pretreatment peripheral blood. Here the sequenced sample was PBMCs, taken around atezolizumab (anti-PD-L1) treatment. All receptors derive from a man aged 55 to 70 with urothelial cancer.

The J gene is TRBJ2-7, the V gene TRBV5-5; 7 bases align to TRBD1. CDR1 is SGHKS, CDR2 YYEKEE, per germline (reference sequence). The junction had 8 bases not matched to a gene; V was cut back by 3 bases and J by 2 bases. The CDR3 sequence is 15 residues long. CDR3 sequence reads: CASSSVPQGTYEQYF. CDR3 nucleotides: TGTGCCAGCAGCTCAGTCCCACAGGGGACCTACGAGCAGTACTTC.

The chain combines TRBV18 with TRBJ1-6; possibly TRBD1 for D (5 bases). This CDR3 contains 16 residues. Germline CDR1 reads KGHSH; CDR2 reads LQKENI. Trimming pared 2 bases from V and 6 bases from J, leaving 14 bases between. The CDR3 reads CASSPSSGATNSPLHF. For the CDR3, the DNA is TGTGCCAGCTCACCATCGAGTGGGGCAACTAATTCACCCCTCCACTTT.

The chain joins TRBV19 to TRBJ1-1; 7 bases are shared with TRBD1. There are 16 residues in the CDR3. CDR1 LNHDA and CDR2 SQIVND come from the germline V gene (reference sequence). V gave up 7 bases and J gave up 0 bases; unmatched junction bases: 11. The CDR3 here is CASTKETGALNTEAFF. CDR3 sequence (DNA): TGTGCCAGTACCAAAGAAACAGGGGCTCTGAACACTGAAGCTTTCTTT. The variable domain in full, with the rest retrieved from reference TRBV19 and TRBJ1-1, is DGGITQSPKYLFRKEGQNVTLSCEQNLNHDAMYWYRQDPGQGLRLIYYSQIVNDFQKGDIAEGYSVSREKKESFPLTVTSAQKNPTAFYLCASTKETGALNTEAFFGQGTRLTVV.

The V and J genes are TRBV10-3 and TRBJ2-2; 7 nucleotides match TRBD1. The trim removed 7 bases at V and 3 bases at J, leaving 8 bases unmatched. This CDR3 region has 15 residues. CDR1 is ENHRY, CDR2 SYGVKD, per germline. CDR3 amino acids: CAINARQGDTGELFF. In DNA, the CDR3 is TGTGCCATCAATGCTCGACAGGGTGACACCGGGGAGCTGTTTTTT.

The chain recombines TRBV5-8 with TRBJ1-6; TRBD1 matches 8 bases. Trimming removed 3 bases from V and 11 bases from J; junction bases left unmatched: 7. CDR1 is SGHTS and CDR2 is YDEGEE in the germline V gene. The CDR3 spans 14 residues. The CDR3: CASSWGTGSPPLHF. As DNA, the CDR3 is TGTGCCAGCAGCTGGGGGACAGGATCGCCACCCCTCCACTTT.

The J gene is TRBJ1-5, the V gene TRBV28; 7 positions match TRBD1. This CDR3 contains 13 residues. Looked up from germline, CDR1 is MDHEN and CDR2 is SYDVKM. CDR3: CATKDRSSQPQHF. The CDR3 nucleotides are TGTGCGACTAAGGACAGGTCGTCTCAGCCCCAGCATTTT.

This clone was seen a single time. The chain uses TRBV29-1 and TRBJ2-3, with D possibly TRBD1 on 5 matching bases. Trimming left V 4 bases short and J 0 bases short, with 8 bases between. The CDR3 consists of 13 residues. CDR1 SQVTM and CDR2 ANQGSEA come from the germline V gene. CDR3 sequence reads: CSVGTISTDTQYF. In nucleotides, the CDR3 is TGCAGCGTTGGGACAATTAGCACAGATACGCAGTATTTT.

The CDR3 loop reads CASSYSGGEETQYF. DNA for the CDR3: TGTGCCAGCAGTTACTCGGGCGGGGAAGAGACCCAGTACTTC. The chain recombines TRBV6-7 with TRBJ2-5; tentative D call: TRBD2 (6 bases). TRBV6-7 qualifies as an ORF whose function is uncertain. Trimming cost V 0 bases and J 3 bases, with 8 bases left between them. The CDR3 spans 14 residues.

The DNA for the CDR3 is TGTGCCAGTAGTTTTTCAGCCCTAGGTGGTACGCAGTATTTT. As protein: CASSFSALGGTQYF. The genes are TRBV19 and TRBJ2-3, with D unresolved. Germline-derived CDR1 and CDR2 are LNHDA and SQIVND (reference sequence). Trimming removed 5 bases at V and 8 bases at J, with 17 bases between. The CDR3 has 14 amino acids.

J is TRBJ1-5 and V is TRBV9; D perhaps matches TRBD1 (6 bases). V lost 4 bases, J lost 7 bases, and 15 bases lay in between. Germline CDR1 reads SGDLS; CDR2 reads YYNGEE. The CDR3 is made up of 14 amino acids. The CDR3 nucleotides are TGTGCCAGCAGCCCTACAGGGCTCCAACAGCCCCAGCATTTT. Protein sequence: CASSPTGLQQPQHF.

This clone occurred once. CDR3 protein: CASSYSGAYTYGYTF. The CDR3 DNA reads TGTGCCAGCAGTTACTCGGGGGCATACACCTATGGCTACACCTTC. This chain uses TRBV6-6 with TRBJ1-2; tentative D call: TRBD1 (6 bases). The CDR3 is 15 residues long. With 0 bases removed from V and 4 bases from J, the gap between germline ends came to 12 bases. Germline-derived CDR1 and CDR2 are MNHNY and SVGAGI (reference sequence).

A few counts support this clone. The chain combines TRBV29-1 with TRBJ2-7, with a weak D call TRBD1 (5 bases). Germline lookup yields CDR1 SQVTM and CDR2 ANQGSEA. The V and J ends lost 7 bases and 5 bases respectively, with 12 bases between them. The CDR3 runs to 11 residues. The CDR3 reads CSGGSSDEQYF. The DNA of the CDR3 is TGCAGCGGGGGCTCCTCGGACGAGCAGTACTTC.

This chain joins TRBV30 and TRBJ2-3; D is unresolved. Germline lookup yields CDR1 GTSNPN and CDR2 SVGIG (reference sequence). The germline V and J ends were trimmed by 1 base and 4 bases, with 3 bases remaining between them. The CDR3 loop spans 11 amino acids. CDR3 DNA sequence: TGTGCCTGGAGTGGGCCAGATACGCAGTATTTT. This gives the protein CAWSGPDTQYF. Full variable domain (rest looked up from reference TRBV30 and TRBJ2-3): SQTIHQWPATLVQPVGSPLSLECTVEGTSNPNLYWYRQAAGRGLQLLFYSVGIGQISSEVPQNLSASRPQDRQFILSSKKLLLSDSGFYLCAWSGPDTQYFGPGTRLTVL.

The chain links TRBV7-2 to TRBJ2-2, with 13 bases lining up with TRBD2. The CDR3 runs to 15 residues. CDR1 SGHTA and CDR2 FQGNSA come from the germline V gene. The V segment lost 6 bases and the J segment 4 bases; nucleotides outside the gene matches: 2. CDR3 sequence reads: CASRLAGGPTGELFF. CDR3 sequence (DNA): TGTGCCAGCAGACTAGCGGGGGGGCCCACCGGGGAGCTGTTTTTT.

This clone was found once. This chain uses TRBV21-1 with TRBJ1-3. TRBV21-1 is recorded as a pseudogene. There are 18 residues in the CDR3. CDR3 protein: CASSKGATKRWDQNTIYF. In nucleotides, the CDR3 is TGTGCCAGCAGCAAAGGGGCGACAAAGCGGTGGGATCAGAACACCATATATTTT.

V is TRBV7-2 and J is TRBJ2-3, with 12 bases aligning to TRBD2. With V trimmed by 3 bases and J by 5 bases, 6 bases remained unmatched. The CDR3 contains 16 residues. Germline lookup yields CDR1 SGHTA and CDR2 FQGNSA. The CDR3 nucleotides read TGTGCCAGCAGCTTCCGACTAGCGGGAGCCCAAGATACGCAGTATTTT. It is translated as CASSFRLAGAQDTQYF.

This clone was observed a handful of times. The CDR3 spells CASSYDRDRGGELFF. The CDR3 DNA sequence: TGTGCCAGCAGTTACGACAGGGACCGAGGCGGGGAGCTGTTTTTT. This sequence joins TRBV6-6 and TRBJ2-2, with TRBD1 matching 7 bases. Trimming at V came to 2 bases and at J to 7 bases, leaving 7 bases not matched to a gene. Looked up from germline, CDR1 is MNHNY and CDR2 is SVGAGI (reference sequence). This CDR3 region has 15 residues.

V and J are TRBV2 and TRBJ1-5, with D possibly being TRBD1 (5 bases). CDR1 is SNHLY and CDR2 is FYNNEI in the germline V gene. The CDR3 length is 15 residues. The germline V and J ends were trimmed by 6 bases and 2 bases, with 14 bases remaining between them. The CDR3 sequence is CASSETGYGNQPQHF. Written as DNA, the CDR3 is TGTGCCAGCAGCGAAACAGGTTACGGCAATCAGCCCCAGCATTTT.

This chain connects TRBV18 to TRBJ1-4; D is perhaps TRBD1 (5 bases). V gave up 1 base and J gave up 7 bases, with 7 bases separating them. Germline V gives CDR1 KGHSH, CDR2 LQKENI. This CDR3 is 13 amino acids long. CDR3 amino acids: CASSPLGLEKLFF. The CDR3 coding sequence is TGTGCCAGCTCACCACTGGGGCTTGAAAAACTGTTTTTT. Supplemented by reference TRBV18 and TRBJ1-4, the full variable domain reads NAGVMQNPRHLVRRRGQEARLRCSPMKGHSHVYWYRQLPEEGLKFMVYLQKENIIDESGMPKERFSAEFPKEGPSILRIQQVVRGDSAAYFCASSPLGLEKLFFGSGTQLSVL.

The sample holds a few counts of this clone. This sample also contains other DNA sequences that code for the same CDR3. This chain uses TRBV5-1 with TRBJ2-7; 7 bases agree with TRBD1. This CDR3 contains 13 residues. Germline loops: CDR1 SGHRS, CDR2 YFSETQ. V trimming: 4 bases; J trimming: 2 bases; junction bases outside the gene matches: 3. CDR3 DNA sequence: TGCGCCAGCAGCATCGGACAGGCCTACGAGCAGTACTTC. Protein: CASSIGQAYEQYF.

The count of this clone is one. This rearrangement joins TRBV5-1 to TRBJ1-1; 7 bases fit TRBD1. CDR1 SGHRS and CDR2 YFSETQ come from the germline V gene. V lost 4 bases, J lost 3 bases, and 6 bases stayed unmatched. The CDR3 contains 14 residues. CDR3 residues: CASSPGGSDTEAFF. The CDR3 region has the DNA TGCGCCAGCAGCCCAGGGGGTTCGGACACTGAAGCTTTCTTT.

Only a few counts were recorded for this clone. The V gene is TRBV7-2, the J gene TRBJ1-5; D is unresolved. There are 15 residues in the CDR3. Germline V gene data show CDR1 as SGHTA and CDR2 as FQGNSA. V was shortened by 1 base and J by 6 bases, with 13 bases between the two germline ends. The CDR3 nucleotides read TGTGCCAGCAGCTTAGAATCCGGGGAAGGTCAGCCCCAGCATTTT. As protein: CASSLESGEGQPQHF.

The chain joins TRBV7-2 to TRBJ2-7; possible D gene TRBD1, 6 bases. The CDR3 has 15 amino acids. V lost 1 base to trimming and J lost 0 bases, with 10 bases between them. Germline V lookup: CDR1 SGHTA, CDR2 FQGNSA. Here the CDR3 reads CASSLGTARSYEQYF. CDR3 nucleotide sequence: TGTGCCAGCAGCTTAGGGACAGCTCGCTCCTACGAGCAGTACTTC.